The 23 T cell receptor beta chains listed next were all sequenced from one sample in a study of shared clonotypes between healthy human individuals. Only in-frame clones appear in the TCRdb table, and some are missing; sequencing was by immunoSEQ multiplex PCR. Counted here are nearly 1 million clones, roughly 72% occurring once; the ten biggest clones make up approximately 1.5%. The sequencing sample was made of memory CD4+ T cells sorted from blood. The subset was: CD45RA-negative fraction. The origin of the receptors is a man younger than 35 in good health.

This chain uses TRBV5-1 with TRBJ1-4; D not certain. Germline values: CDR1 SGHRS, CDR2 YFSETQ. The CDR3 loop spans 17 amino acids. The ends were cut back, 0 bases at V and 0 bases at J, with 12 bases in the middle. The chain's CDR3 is CASSLGRMVSTNEKLFF. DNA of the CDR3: TGCGCCAGCAGCTTGGGGCGTATGGTCTCAACTAATGAAAAACTGTTTTTT.

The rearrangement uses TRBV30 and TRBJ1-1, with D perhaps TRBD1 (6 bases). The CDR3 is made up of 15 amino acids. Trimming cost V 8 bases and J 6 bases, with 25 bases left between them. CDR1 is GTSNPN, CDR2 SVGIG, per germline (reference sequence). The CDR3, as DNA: TGTGCCCGTAGGCAATGGGGTCAGGGGCGATCTGAAGCTTTCTTT. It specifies CARRQWGQGRSEAFF.

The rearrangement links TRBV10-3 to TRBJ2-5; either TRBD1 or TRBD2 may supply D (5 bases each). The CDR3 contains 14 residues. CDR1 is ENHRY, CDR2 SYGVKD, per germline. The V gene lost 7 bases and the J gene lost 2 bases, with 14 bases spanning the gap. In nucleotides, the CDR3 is TGTGCCATCATTCCACTAGGACAACAAGAGACCCAGTACTTC. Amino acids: CAIIPLGQQETQYF.

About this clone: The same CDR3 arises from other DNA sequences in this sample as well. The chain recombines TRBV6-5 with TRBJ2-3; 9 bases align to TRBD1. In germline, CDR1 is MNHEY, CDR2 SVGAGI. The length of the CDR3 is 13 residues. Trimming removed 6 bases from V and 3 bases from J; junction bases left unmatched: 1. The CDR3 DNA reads TGTGCCAGCAGAGGGACAGGGACAGATACGCAGTATTTT. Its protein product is CASRGTGTDTQYF.

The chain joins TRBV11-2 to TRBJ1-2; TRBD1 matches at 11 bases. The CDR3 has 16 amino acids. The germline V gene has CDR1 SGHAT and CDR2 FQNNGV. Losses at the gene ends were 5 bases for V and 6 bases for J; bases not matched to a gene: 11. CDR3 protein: CASSPGQGAQTDGYTF. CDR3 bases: TGTGCCAGCAGCCCAGGACAGGGGGCGCAGACTGATGGCTACACCTTC.

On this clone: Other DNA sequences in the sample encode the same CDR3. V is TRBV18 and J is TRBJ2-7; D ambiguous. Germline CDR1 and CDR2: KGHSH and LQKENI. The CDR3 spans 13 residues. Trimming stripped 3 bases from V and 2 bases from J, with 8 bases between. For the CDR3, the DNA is TGTGCCAGCTCACCGGCAGGAGCCTACGAGCAGTACTTC. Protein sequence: CASSPAGAYEQYF.

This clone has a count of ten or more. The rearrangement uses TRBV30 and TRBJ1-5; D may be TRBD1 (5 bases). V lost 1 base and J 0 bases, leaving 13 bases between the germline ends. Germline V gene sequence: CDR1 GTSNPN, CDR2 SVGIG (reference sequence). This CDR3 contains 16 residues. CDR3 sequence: CAWSARDSYSNQPQHF. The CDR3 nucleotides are TGTGCCTGGAGTGCTCGAGACAGTTATAGCAATCAGCCCCAGCATTTT.

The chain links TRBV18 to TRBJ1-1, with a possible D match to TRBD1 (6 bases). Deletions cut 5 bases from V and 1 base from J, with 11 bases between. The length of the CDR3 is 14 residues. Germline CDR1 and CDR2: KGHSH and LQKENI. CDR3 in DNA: TGTGCCAGCTCATCCGGGACATCGAACACTGAAGCTTTCTTT. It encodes CASSSGTSNTEAFF.

For the CDR3, the DNA is TGTGCCAGCAGCGAGTTCACAGGCTTTAACTATGGCTACACCTTC. This encodes CASSEFTGFNYGYTF. The V call is TRBV6-1, the J call TRBJ1-2, with a weak D call TRBD1 (5 bases). The germline gives CDR1 MNHNS, CDR2 SASEGT. The CDR3 runs 15 residues. Trimming shortened V by 6 bases and J by 1 base, and 15 bases separated the two germline ends.

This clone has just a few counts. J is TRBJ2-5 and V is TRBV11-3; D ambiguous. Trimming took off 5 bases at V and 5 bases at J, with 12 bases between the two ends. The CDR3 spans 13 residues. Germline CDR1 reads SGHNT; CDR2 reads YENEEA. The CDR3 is CASSPVNSETQYF. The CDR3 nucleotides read TGTGCCAGCAGCCCAGTCAACTCTGAGACCCAGTACTTC.

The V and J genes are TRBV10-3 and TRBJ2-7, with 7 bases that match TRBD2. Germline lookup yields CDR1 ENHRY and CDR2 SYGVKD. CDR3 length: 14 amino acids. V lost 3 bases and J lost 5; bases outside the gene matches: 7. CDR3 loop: CAISDSGTIHEQYF. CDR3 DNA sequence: TGTGCCATCAGTGATTCCGGGACTATTCACGAGCAGTACTTC.

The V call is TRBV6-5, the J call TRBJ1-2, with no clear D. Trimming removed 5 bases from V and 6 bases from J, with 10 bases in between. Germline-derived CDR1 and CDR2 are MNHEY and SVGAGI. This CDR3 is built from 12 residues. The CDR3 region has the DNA TGTGCCAGCAGTACCGGACGGAATGGCTACACCTTC. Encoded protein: CASSTGRNGYTF.

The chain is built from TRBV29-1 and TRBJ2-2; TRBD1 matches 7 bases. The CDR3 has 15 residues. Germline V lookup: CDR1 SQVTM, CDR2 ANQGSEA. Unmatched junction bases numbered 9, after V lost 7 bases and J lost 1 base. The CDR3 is CSAPRWDRNTGELFF. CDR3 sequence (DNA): TGCAGCGCCCCTCGGTGGGACAGGAACACCGGGGAGCTGTTTTTT.

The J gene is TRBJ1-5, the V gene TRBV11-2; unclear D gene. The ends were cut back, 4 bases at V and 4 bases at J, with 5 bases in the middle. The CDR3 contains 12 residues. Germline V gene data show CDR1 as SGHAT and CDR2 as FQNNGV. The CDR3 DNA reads TGTGCCAGCAGCTCAGATAATCAGCCCCAGCATTTT. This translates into CASSSDNQPQHF.

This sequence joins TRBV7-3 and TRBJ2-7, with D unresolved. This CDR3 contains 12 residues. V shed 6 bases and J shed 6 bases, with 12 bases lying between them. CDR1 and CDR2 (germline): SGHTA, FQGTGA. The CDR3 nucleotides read TGTGCCAGCAGTCAGACCCCCACCGAGCAGTACTTC. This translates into CASSQTPTEQYF.

CDR3 nucleotide sequence: TGTGCCAGCAGCTTGTCCCGAGGCACAGATACGCAGTATTTT. This sequence encodes CASSLSRGTDTQYF. The chain recombines TRBV11-2 with TRBJ2-3; D gene unclear. V was pared by 3 bases and J by 1 base, with 8 bases between. This CDR3 is 14 amino acids long. Per the germline V gene, CDR1 is SGHAT and CDR2 is FQNNGV. Full variable domain (remainder filled in from reference TRBV11-2 and TRBJ2-3): EAGVAQSPRYKIIEKRQSVAFWCNPISGHATLYWYQQILGQGPKLLIQFQNNGVVDDSQLPKDRFSAERLKGVDSTLKIQPAKLEDSAVYLCASSLSRGTDTQYFGPGTRLTVL.

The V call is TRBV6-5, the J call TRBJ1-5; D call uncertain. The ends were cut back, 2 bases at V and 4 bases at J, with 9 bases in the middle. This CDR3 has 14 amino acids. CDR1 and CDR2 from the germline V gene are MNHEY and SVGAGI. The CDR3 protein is CASSYGPLNQPQHF. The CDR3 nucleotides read TGTGCCAGCAGTTACGGGCCGCTAAATCAGCCCCAGCATTTT.

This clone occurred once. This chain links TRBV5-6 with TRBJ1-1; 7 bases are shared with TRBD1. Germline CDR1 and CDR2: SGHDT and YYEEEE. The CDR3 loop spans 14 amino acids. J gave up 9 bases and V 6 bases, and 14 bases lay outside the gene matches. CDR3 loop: CASTLRQGVPQAFF. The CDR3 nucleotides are TGTGCCAGCACCCTGCGGCAGGGGGTACCTCAAGCTTTCTTT.

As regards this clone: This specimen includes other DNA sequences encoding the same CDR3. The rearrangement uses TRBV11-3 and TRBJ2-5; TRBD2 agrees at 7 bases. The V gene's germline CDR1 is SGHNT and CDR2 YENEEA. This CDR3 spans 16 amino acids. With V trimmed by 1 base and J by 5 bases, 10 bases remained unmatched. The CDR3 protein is CASSLGRASGGETQYF. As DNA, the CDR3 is TGTGCCAGCAGCTTAGGCAGGGCGTCGGGAGGTGAGACCCAGTACTTC.

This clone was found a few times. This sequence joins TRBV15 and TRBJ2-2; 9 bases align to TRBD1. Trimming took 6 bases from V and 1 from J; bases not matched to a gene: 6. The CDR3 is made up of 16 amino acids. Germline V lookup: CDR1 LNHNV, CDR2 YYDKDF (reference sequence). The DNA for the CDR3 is TGTGCCACCAGAAACCCGGGACAGGGGAACACCGGGGAGCTGTTTTTT. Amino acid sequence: CATRNPGQGNTGELFF.

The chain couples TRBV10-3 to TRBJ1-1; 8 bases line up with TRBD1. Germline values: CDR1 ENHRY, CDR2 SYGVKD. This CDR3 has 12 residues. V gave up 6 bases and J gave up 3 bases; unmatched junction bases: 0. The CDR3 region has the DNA TGTGCCATCAGGACAGGGGACACTGAAGCTTTCTTT. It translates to CAIRTGDTEAFF.

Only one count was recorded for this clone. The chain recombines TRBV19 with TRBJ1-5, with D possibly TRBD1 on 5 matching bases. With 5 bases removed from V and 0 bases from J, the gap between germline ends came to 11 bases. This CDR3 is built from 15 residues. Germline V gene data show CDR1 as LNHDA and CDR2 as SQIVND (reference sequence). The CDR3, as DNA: TGTGCCAGTAGTGCGGGGGTCTATAGCAATCAGCCCCAGCATTTT. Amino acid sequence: CASSAGVYSNQPQHF. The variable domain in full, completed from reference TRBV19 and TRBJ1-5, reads DGGITQSPKYLFRKEGQNVTLSCEQNLNHDAMYWYRQDPGQGLRLIYYSQIVNDFQKGDIAEGYSVSREKKESFPLTVTSAQKNPTAFYLCASSAGVYSNQPQHFGDGTRLSIL.

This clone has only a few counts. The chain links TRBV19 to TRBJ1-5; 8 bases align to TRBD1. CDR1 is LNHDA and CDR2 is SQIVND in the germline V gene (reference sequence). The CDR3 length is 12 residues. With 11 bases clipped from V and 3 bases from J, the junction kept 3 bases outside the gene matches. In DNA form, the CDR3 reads TGTGCCGCAGGGGGCCACAATCAGCCCCAGCATTTT. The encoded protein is CAAGGHNQPQHF.